The entry that follows covers one T cell receptor beta chain sequence. Methods used by the authors: Nucleated cell counts were estimated from reference gene primer amplification. Profiling relied on immunoSEQ multiplex PCR, and the TCRdb table lists in-frame clones only, not all of them. V, J and clone size derive from that table, while D and trimming were established from the DNA sequence. The data contain a few hundred thousand clones, 80% to 95% of them singletons. This sample stems from a study of blood T cell repertoires in COVID-19. Study details: Samples came from the United States, Italy and Spain, spanning acute and convalescent COVID-19.

It was during active infection that Seattle patients were enrolled and then longitudinally followed. What was sequenced was peripheral blood. This clonotype originated in a person under 35 with COVID-19, enrolled during active disease.

CDR3 DNA: TGTGCCAGCAGCTTATCGCCGAGCGACTCCTACGAGCAGTACTTC. Translation gives CASSLSPSDSYEQYF. This chain links TRBV7-3 with TRBJ2-7; D is undetermined. This CDR3 comprises 15 residues. The V gene lost 2 bases and the J gene lost 0 bases, with 11 bases spanning the gap. Germline V gene data show CDR1 as SGHTA and CDR2 as FQGTGA.